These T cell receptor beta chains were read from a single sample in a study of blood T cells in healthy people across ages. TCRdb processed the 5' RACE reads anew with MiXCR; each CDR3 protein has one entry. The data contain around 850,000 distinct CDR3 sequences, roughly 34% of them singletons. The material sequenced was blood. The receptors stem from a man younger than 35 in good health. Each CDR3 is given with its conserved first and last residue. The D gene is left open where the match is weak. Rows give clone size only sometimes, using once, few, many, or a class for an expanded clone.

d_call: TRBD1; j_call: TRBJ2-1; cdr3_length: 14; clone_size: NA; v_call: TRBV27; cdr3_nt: TGTGCCAGCAGGCCGGGACAGGGTGGGAATGAGCAGTTCTTC; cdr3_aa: CASRPGQGGNEQFF
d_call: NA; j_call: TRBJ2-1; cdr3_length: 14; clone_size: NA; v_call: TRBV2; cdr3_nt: TGTGCCTGCGTTGGAGGGCGTTTCTACAATGAGCAGTTCTTC; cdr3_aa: CACVGGRFYNEQFF
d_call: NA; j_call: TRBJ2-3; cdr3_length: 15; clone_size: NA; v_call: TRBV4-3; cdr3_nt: TGCGCCAGCAGCCAAGCTCGATTGGCGACAGATACGCAGTATTTT; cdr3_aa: CASSQARLATDTQYF
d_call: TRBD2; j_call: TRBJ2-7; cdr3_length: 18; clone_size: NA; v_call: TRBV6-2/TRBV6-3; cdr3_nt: TGTGCCAGCAGCCAGACTCCAATAGCGGGGGCCTTCTACAATGAGCAGTACTTC; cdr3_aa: CASSQTPIAGAFYNEQYF
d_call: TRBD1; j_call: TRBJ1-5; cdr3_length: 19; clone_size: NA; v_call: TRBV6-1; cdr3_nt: TGTGCCAGCACCATACCCCGGGACAGGGGCGGATTTAGCAATCAGCCCCAGCATTTT; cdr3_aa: CASTIPRDRGGFSNQPQHF
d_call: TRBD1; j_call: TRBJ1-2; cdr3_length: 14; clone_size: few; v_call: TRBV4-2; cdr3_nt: TGTGCCAGCAGCTCCCCGGGACAGGGAGAGGGCTACACCTTC; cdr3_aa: CASSSPGQGEGYTF
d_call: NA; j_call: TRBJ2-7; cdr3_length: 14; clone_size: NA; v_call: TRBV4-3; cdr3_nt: TGCGCCAGCAGCCAAGAAAAGGTCTCCTACGAGCAGTACTTC; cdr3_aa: CASSQEKVSYEQYF
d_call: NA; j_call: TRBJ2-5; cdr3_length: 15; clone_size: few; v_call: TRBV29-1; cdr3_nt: TGCAGCGTTGAGCGGGGCCAGTTGGTTCGCAATGAGCAGTACTTC; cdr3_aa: CSVERGQLVRNEQYF
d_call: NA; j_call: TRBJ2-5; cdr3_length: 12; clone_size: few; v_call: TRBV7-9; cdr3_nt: TGTGCCAGCAGCCCAGGGTGGGAGACCCAGTACTTC; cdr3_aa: CASSPGWETQYF
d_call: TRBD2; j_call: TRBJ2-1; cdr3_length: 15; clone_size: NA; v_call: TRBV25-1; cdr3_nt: TGTGCCAGCAGTGAACTTAGCGGGAGAAACAATGAGCAGTTCTTC; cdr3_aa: CASSELSGRNNEQFF
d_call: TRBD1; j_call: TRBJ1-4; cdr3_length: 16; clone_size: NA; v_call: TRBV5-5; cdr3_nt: TGTGCCAGCAGCTTGGGGACAGGGGTAGCTAATGAAAAACTGTTTTTT; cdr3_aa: CASSLGTGVANEKLFF
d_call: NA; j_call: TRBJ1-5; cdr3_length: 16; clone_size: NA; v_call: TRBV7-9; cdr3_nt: TGTGCCAGCAGCTCCTCCGAGTGGGGAAGCAATCAGCCCCAGCATTTT; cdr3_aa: CASSSSEWGSNQPQHF
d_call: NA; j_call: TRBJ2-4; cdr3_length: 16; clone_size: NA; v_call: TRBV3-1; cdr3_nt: TGTGCCAGCAGCCTCATACAGGCTTTGGCCAAAAACATTCAGTACTTC; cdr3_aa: CASSLIQALAKNIQYF
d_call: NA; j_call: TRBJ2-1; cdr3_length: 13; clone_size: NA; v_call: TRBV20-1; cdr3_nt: TGCAGTGCGGTCCGGGACTGGGGCAATGAGCAGTTCTTC; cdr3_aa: CSAVRDWGNEQFF
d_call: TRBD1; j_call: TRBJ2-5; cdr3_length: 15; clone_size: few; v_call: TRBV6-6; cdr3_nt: TGTGCCAGCAGTTACGACGACAGGGCCAGAGAGACCCAGTACTTC; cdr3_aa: CASSYDDRARETQYF
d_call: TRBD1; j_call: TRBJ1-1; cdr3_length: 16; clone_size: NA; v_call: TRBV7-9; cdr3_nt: TGTGCCAGCAGCTATCCTACACAGGGGGCGAACACTGAAGCTTTCTTT; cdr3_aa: CASSYPTQGANTEAFF
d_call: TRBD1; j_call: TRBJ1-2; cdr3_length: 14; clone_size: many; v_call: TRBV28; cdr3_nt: TGTGCCAGCAGGGTCGGGACAGACAACTATGGCTACACCTTC; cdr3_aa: CASRVGTDNYGYTF
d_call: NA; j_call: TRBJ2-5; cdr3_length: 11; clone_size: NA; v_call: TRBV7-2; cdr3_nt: TGTGCCATCAGCGATTACAATGAGCAGTACTTC; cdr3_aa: CAISDYNEQYF
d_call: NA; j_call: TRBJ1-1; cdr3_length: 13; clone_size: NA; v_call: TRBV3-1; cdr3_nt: TGTGCCAGCAGCCAGAACAGGGTCACTGAAGCTTTCTTT; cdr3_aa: CASSQNRVTEAFF
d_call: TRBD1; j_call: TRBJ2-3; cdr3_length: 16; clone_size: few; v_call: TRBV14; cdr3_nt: TGTGCCAGCAGCCAAGTAGGGGGACAGTACACAGATACGCAGTATTTT; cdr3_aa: CASSQVGGQYTDTQYF
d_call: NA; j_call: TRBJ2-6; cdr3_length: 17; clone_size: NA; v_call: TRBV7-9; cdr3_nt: TGTGCCAGCAGCGATACAGGGTCCTACTCTGGGGCCAACGTCCTGACTTTC; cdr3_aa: CASSDTGSYSGANVLTF
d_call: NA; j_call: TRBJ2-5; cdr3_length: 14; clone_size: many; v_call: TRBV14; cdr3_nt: TGTGCCAGCAGCCAAGGTGGCAGCGAGGGGGACCAGTACTTC; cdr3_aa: CASSQGGSEGDQYF